The source of this T cell receptor (beta chain) is a study of CD8 T cells in ankylosing spondylitis. Study conclusions and caveats: From matched ankylosing spondylitis synovial fluid, disease-linked clones were reportedly recovered at significantly enriched levels. Blood of patients with ankylosing spondylitis appeared to be characterized by a TCR beta motif of eight highly homologous variants. Prior work had noted some motif variants in reactive arthritis blood and synovial fluid.

The CDR3 is made up of 13 amino acids. Trimming took off 3 bases at V and 3 bases at J, with 9 bases between the two ends. Germline CDR1 reads SGHAT; CDR2 reads FQNNGV. In regard to this clonotype: What it binds is unknown.

Making use of molecular barcodes, quantitative 5'-RACE generated TCR beta libraries. In TCRdb, the 5' RACE reads were re-called with MiXCR into one record per CDR3 protein. The sample has nearly 250,000 distinct CDR3 sequences, roughly a third seen once. The clonotype comes from a male donor with ankylosing spondylitis or in good health (not recorded which). The rearrangement joins TRBV11-2 to TRBJ2-7; D uncertain. Specimen: blood, either unsorted or a sorted T cell fraction (not recorded which). The CDR3 DNA reads as TGTGCCAGCAGCTTTCATGGGGACTACGAGCAGTACTTC. It translates to CASSFHGDYEQYF.